The TCR beta chain described here comes from a study of blood T cell repertoires in COVID-19. This CDR3 is built from 16 residues. Germline loops: CDR1 SGHAT, CDR2 FQNNGV. Germline trimming cut 1 base from V and 4 bases from J; bases unmatched to any gene: 10. Using immunoSEQ multiplex PCR, the repertoire was profiled, and TCRdb retains in-frame clones only, with some absent. Of 250,000 to 350,000 clones listed, 85% to 90% are singletons. The V call is TRBV11-2, the J call TRBJ2-7; TRBD2 matches 7 bases. This sequence was found in a young man with acute or convalescent COVID-19. Source material: peripheral blood. The CDR3: CASSLASLASGYEQYF. CDR3 in DNA: TGTGCCAGCAGCTTAGCTTCCTTGGCTAGCGGATACGAGCAGTACTTC.